This entry lists 10 T cell receptor beta chains sequenced from one sample in a study of T cells expressing NK-cell markers. TCRdb re-called the 5' RACE reads, yielding one record per CDR3 amino acid sequence without DNA. This sample's table has about 450,000 distinct CDR3 sequences. The sequencing sample was made of blood T cells: a sorted CD56 or NKG2C T cell subset, CD4+ or CD8+ T cells, or bulk PBMC T cells (not recorded which). The receptors come from a woman aged 18 to 75 in good health.

This chain links TRBV9 with TRBJ1-2; the TCRdb D gene call, TRBD1, has no DNA to confirm it. CDR1 and CDR2 from the germline V gene are SGDLS and YYNGEE. CDR3 length: 15 amino acids. CDR3 protein: CASSVGGSAGYGYTF.

V is TRBV12-3 or TRBV12-4 and J is TRBJ2-2. The CDR3 sequence is 14 residues long. The CDR3 protein is CASSSPGYTGELFF.

The chain carries TRBV6-5 and TRBJ2-3. Looked up from germline, CDR1 is MNHEY and CDR2 is SVGAGI. This CDR3 is built from 14 residues. The CDR3 sequence is CASSFYTCTDTQYF.

The J gene is TRBJ1-1, the V gene TRBV5-4; without DNA, the TCRdb call of TRBD1 cannot be checked. Per germline, CDR1 SGHNT and CDR2 YYREEE (reference sequence). This CDR3 is built from 17 residues. CDR3 sequence reads: CASSFPPGRAGNTEAFF.

The chain has TRBV30 and TRBJ2-3; TCRdb indicates TRBD2, and absent DNA this call remains unverified. In germline, CDR1 is GTSNPN, CDR2 SVGIG (reference sequence). There are 15 residues in the CDR3. The CDR3 is CAWKLTSGGSDTQYF.

The chain is built from TRBV15 and TRBJ1-5; TCRdb's D call of TRBD1 is untestable without DNA. CDR3 length: 17 residues. Germline CDR1 reads LNHNV; CDR2 reads YYDKDF (reference sequence). The CDR3 is CATSRGKDRNSNQPQHF.

This chain uses TRBV20-1 with TRBJ2-5; with no DNA, the TCRdb D assignment of TRBD2 cannot be verified. CDR3 length: 16 residues. Germline values: CDR1 DFQATT, CDR2 SNEGSKA (reference sequence). Here the CDR3 reads CSADRAGTSGGETQYF.

This chain connects TRBV5-1 to TRBJ2-3; TCRdb proposes TRBD1, but this gene call is untestable without DNA. This CDR3 contains 14 residues. CDR1 is SGHRS and CDR2 is YFSETQ in the germline V gene. CDR3 region: CASGGGPSTDTQYF.

The chain is built from TRBV28 and TRBJ1-3. Germline V gene data show CDR1 as MDHEN and CDR2 as SYDVKM. The CDR3 consists of 14 residues. This CDR3 reads CASSGLSSGNTIYF.

V and J are TRBV5-6 and TRBJ2-2; TCRdb's D call, TRBD2, is unchecked because there is no DNA. The CDR3 is made up of 16 amino acids. Germline V lookup: CDR1 SGHDT, CDR2 YYEEEE. CDR3 in amino acids: CASSLGGREDTGELFF.